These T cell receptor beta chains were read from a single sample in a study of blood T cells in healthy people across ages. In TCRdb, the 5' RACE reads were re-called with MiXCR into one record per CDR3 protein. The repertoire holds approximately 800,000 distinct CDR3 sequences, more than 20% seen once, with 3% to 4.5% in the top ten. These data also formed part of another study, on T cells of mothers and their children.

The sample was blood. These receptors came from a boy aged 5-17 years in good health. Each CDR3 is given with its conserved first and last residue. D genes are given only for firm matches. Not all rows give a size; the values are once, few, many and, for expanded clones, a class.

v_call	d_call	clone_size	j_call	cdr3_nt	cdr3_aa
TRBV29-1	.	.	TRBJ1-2	TGCAGCGTATTAGAGCCGGGACAACCTAACTATGGCTACACCTTC	CSVLEPGQPNYGYTF
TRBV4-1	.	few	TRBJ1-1	TGCGCCAGCAGCCCGTCGAAAGGGGCGAAGGTAGTAGGAGCTTTCTTT	CASSPSKGAKVVGAFF
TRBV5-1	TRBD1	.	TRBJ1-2	TGCGCCAGCAGCTTGGGGGACAGGGATGGTGGCTACACCTTC	CASSLGDRDGGYTF
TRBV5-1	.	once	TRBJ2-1	TGCGCCAGCAGACCCCAACTAGGACCCAATGAGCAGTTCTTC	CASRPQLGPNEQFF
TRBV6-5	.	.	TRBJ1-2	TGTGCCATCACCCGGGGGGGCAACTATGGCTACACCTTC	CAITRGGNYGYTF
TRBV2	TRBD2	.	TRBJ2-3	TGTGCCAGCAGCGCCAGACCCGGCGGGGGGCCCTTAACAGATACGCAGTATTTT	CASSARPGGGPLTDTQYF
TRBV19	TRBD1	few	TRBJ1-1	TGTGCCAGTACAAGGACAGGGGGCGAGCACACTGAAGCTTTCTTT	CASTRTGGEHTEAFF
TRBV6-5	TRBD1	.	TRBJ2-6	TGTGCCAGCAGTTACTATGGGACAGGGGTATTTGGGGCCAACGTCCTGACTTTC	CASSYYGTGVFGANVLTF
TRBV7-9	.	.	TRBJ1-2	TGTGCCAGCAGCCAGGGCCTCGTCTATGGCTACACCTTC	CASSQGLVYGYTF
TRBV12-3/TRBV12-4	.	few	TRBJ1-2	TGTGCCAGCAGTTTGACCGTTTACGCAGGGAAGTATGGCTACACCTTC	CASSLTVYAGKYGYTF
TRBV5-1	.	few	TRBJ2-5	TGCGCCAGCAGCCTGGACGAGACAGGCAGAGAGACCCAGTACTTC	CASSLDETGRETQYF
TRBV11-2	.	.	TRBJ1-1	TGTGCCAGCGGGGGTAGGGCCCGAGCTTTCTTT	CASGGRARAFF
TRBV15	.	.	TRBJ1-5	TGTGCCACCAGCAGAGATAATGTGGCAGGGGATCAGCCCCAGCATTTT	CATSRDNVAGDQPQHF
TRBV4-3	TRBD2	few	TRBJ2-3	TGCGCCAGCAGCCAACGGGGGGGACTAGCGGACTTCACAGATACGCAGTATTTT	CASSQRGGLADFTDTQYF
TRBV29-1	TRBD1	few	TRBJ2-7	TGCAGCGTGGAGACAGGGGAGACCTACGAGCAGTACTTC	CSVETGETYEQYF
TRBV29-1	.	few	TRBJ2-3	TGCAGCGTTCTCGGCGTCACAGATACGCAGTATTTT	CSVLGVTDTQYF
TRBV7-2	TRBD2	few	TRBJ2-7	TGTGCCAGCAGCTCCCCCCTAGCGGGGGCCTTAACCTACGAGCAGTACTTC	CASSSPLAGALTYEQYF
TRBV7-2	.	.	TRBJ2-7	TGTGCCAGCAGCTTAAAACGGCAGGGAGCCTACGAGCAGTACTTC	CASSLKRQGAYEQYF
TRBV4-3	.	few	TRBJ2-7	TGCGCCAGCAGCCAAGATCGAGCCTCAGCCCGCGAGCAGTACTTC	CASSQDRASAREQYF
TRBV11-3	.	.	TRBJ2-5	TGTGCCGGCAGCTTGGACTCCCGAAGTGAGACCCAGTACTTC	CAGSLDSRSETQYF
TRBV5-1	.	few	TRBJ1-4	TGCGCCAGCAGCTTCGGGGTGGGTGAAAAACTGTTTTTT	CASSFGVGEKLFF
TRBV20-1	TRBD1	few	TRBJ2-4	TGCAGTGCTACCGACAGGGGGAGGTTTGACATTCAGTACTTC	CSATDRGRFDIQYF
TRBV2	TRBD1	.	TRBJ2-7	TGTGCCAGCAGTGAAGAGGCAGGGGGCCGCTACGAGCAGTACTTC	CASSEEAGGRYEQYF
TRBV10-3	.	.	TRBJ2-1	TGTGCCATCGGCGCCGATTACAATGAGCAGTTCTTC	CAIGADYNEQFF
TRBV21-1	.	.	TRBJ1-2	TGTGCCAGCAGCAAATTAGAAGACAGTAACTATGGCTACACCTTC	CASSKLEDSNYGYTF
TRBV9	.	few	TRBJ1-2	TGTGCCAGTGGCGGGGTCGGCTACACCTTC	CASGGVGYTF
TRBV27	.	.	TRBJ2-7	TGTGCCAGCAGAGACCGGGACCCTGCCTACGAGCAGTACTTC	CASRDRDPAYEQYF
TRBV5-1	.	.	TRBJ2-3	TGCGCCAGCAGCCCCGGCGACAGGGACTCCACAGATACGCAGTATTTT	CASSPGDRDSTDTQYF
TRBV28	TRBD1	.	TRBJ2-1	TGTGCCAGCGAGGGACAGAGCTCCTACAATGAGCAGTTCTTC	CASEGQSSYNEQFF
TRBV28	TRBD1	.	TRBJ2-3	TGTGCCAGCAGTTTGTACAGGGGAGTAAACACAGATACGCAGTACTTT	CASSLYRGVNTDTQYF
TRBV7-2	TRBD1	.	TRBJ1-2	TGTGCCAGCAGTAAAGGGACAGGGGGCAGTGGCTACACCTTC	CASSKGTGGSGYTF
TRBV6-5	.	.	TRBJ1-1	TGTGCCAGCAGTTACTCGAAGGTCGCAGCCTTGAACACTGAAGCTTTCTTT	CASSYSKVAALNTEAFF
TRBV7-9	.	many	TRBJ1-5	TGTGCCAGCAGCTTAGCCCTTAATCAGCCCCAGCATTTT	CASSLALNQPQHF
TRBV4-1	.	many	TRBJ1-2	TGTGCCAGCAGTCCAGGTCCGTATGGCTACACCTTC	CASSPGPYGYTF
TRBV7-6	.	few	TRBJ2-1	TGTGCCAGCAGTGATACACCCGGGGGCTCCTACAATGAGCAGTTCTTC	CASSDTPGGSYNEQFF
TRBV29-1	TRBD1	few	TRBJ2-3	TGCAGCGCAGCGACAGGGCGGATTAGCACAGATACGCAGTATTTT	CSAATGRISTDTQYF
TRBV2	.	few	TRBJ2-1	TGTGCCAGCAGTGAAACGTGGCCTATCGACAATGAGCAGTTCTTC	CASSETWPIDNEQFF
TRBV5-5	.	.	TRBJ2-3	TGTGCCAGCAGCCTGGGAATCGGCCCCGGCACAGATACGCAGTATTTT	CASSLGIGPGTDTQYF
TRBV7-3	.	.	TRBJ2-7	TGTGCCAGCAGCTTAAAAGACGGGGCCGAGCAGTACTTC	CASSLKDGAEQYF
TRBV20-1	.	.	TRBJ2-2	TGCAGTGCTAGCTACGGGGCAGAACAAAGTTATACCGGGGAGCTGTTTTTT	CSASYGAEQSYTGELFF
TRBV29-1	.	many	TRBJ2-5	TGCAGCGTCACCCAGGGGGGAGAGACCCAGTACTTC	CSVTQGGETQYF
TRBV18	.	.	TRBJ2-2	TGTGCCAGCTCACGCGGGGATGACGGGGAGCTGTTTTTT	CASSRGDDGELFF
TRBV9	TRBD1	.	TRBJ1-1	TGTGCCAGCAGCGTAGGACAGGGGACGCTGAACACTGAAGCTTTCTTT	CASSVGQGTLNTEAFF
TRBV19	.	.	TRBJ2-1	TGTGCCAGTAGTCGCCTTGATGACAATGAGCTGTTCTTC	CASSRLDDNELFF